This section outlines one TCR beta chain sequence together with its context. Antigen specificity is unknown. V lost 3 bases, J lost 5 bases, and 11 bases lay in between. Germline V gene sequence: CDR1 SGHRS, CDR2 YFSETQ. The CDR3 is 13 amino acids. The data stem from a study of cytomegalovirus exposure and HLA in healthy donors. Overall study results and limits: There were reportedly fewer N-insertions in an Asian-associated ancestry cluster than the approximately 670-donor mean, in a later analysis. One variant, a missense change in DCLRE1C, was linked in a later analysis to TCR beta V- and J-gene trimming.

PCR amplification relied on 60 Vbeta primers (plus 13 Jbeta primers). Some clones are missing from TCRdb's copy, which holds only in-frame ones; the method was immunoSEQ multiplex PCR. There are 38,000 or so clones in the sample, with approximately 10% held by the top ten. Sequenced: PBMCs. The chain links TRBV5-1 to TRBJ2-5, with D perhaps matching TRBD2 (5 bases). This clonotype originated in a man aged 40-50 years in good health and CMV-seropositive. CDR3 loop: CASSSPGMETQYF. The CDR3 DNA is TGCGCCAGCAGCTCCCCGGGGATGGAGACCCAGTACTTC.